The entry below describes one T cell receptor beta chain. Participants' own reports of clinical history determined their cohort assignment. Two negative PCRs, clearance, or symptom resolution were required of recovered Cohort 3 donors. Germline V gives CDR1 KGHSH, CDR2 LQKENI. CDR3 length: 16 amino acids. V was clipped by 5 bases and J by 3 bases; unmatched bases: 10. This entry comes from a study of blood T cell repertoires in COVID-19. In the original processing: Amplification of reference gene primers was used by the study to estimate nucleated cell counts. The method was immunoSEQ multiplex PCR; TCRdb's version includes in-frame clones alone and lacks a portion of them. V, J and clone size reflect that table, while D and trimming were determined from the DNA. The top ten clones hold nearly 15% of a sample with 150,000 to 200,000 clones, 80% to 90% of them seen once.

This receptor was identified in a man over 45 who had recovered from COVID-19. The V and J genes are TRBV18 and TRBJ2-7; TRBD1 matches at 10 bases. The sequenced sample was PBMCs or T cells enriched from blood (not recorded which). The CDR3 coding sequence is TGTGCCAGCTCATCACTCAGGACAGGGGGGATCTACGAGCAGTACTTC. It is translated as CASSSLRTGGIYEQYF.